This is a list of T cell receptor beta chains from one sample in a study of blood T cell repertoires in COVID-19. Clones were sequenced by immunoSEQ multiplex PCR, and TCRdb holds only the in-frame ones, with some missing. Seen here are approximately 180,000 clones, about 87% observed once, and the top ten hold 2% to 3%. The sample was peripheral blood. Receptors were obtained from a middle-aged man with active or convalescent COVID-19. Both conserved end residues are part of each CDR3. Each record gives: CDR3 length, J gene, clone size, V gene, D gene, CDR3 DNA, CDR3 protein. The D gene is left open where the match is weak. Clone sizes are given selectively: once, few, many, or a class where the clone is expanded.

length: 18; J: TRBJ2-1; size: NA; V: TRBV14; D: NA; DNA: TGTGCCAGCAGCCAAATGCCCGGTGGAGGGACGCCCTACAATGAGCAGTTCTTC; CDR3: CASSQMPGGGTPYNEQFF
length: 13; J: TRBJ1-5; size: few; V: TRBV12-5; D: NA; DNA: TGTGCTAGTGGTTTGCCCAACCGGTTGCCCCAGCATTTT; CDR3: CASGLPNRLPQHF
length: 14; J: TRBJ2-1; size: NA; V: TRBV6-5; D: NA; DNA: TGTGCCAGCAGTTACTCAGGTGGGGGCTATGAGCAGTTCTTC; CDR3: CASSYSGGGYEQFF
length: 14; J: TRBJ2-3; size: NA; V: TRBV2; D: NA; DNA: TGTGCCAGCAGTGTTGGGCGGACTTCAGATACGCAGTATTTT; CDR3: CASSVGRTSDTQYF
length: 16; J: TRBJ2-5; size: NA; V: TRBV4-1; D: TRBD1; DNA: TGCGCCAGCAGCCAGGGGGACAGGGGCGGGCAAGAGACCCAGTACTTC; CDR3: CASSQGDRGGQETQYF
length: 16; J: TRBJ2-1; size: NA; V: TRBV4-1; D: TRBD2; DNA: TGCGCCAGCAGCCAAGATTGGAGCGGGGGGGCGTATGAGCAGTTCTTC; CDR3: CASSQDWSGGAYEQFF
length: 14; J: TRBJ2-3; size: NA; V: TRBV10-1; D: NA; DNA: TGCGCCAGCAGTGAGTCGAGCCCCTCAAATACGCAGTATTTT; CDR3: CASSESSPSNTQYF
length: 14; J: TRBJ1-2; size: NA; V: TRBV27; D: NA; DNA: TGTGCCAGCAGTCCCACCGGGACTTTCTATGGCTACACCTTC; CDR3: CASSPTGTFYGYTF
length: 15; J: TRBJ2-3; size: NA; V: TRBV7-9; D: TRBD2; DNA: TGTGCCAGCAGCTTTGTAGCGGGGTACACAGATACGCAGTATTTT; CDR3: CASSFVAGYTDTQYF
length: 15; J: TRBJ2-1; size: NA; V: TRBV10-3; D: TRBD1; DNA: TGTGCCATCAGTGCCGGGACAGGACTCTACAATGAGCAGTTCTTC; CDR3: CAISAGTGLYNEQFF
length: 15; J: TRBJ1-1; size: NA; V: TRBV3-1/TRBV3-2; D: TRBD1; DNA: TGTGCCAGCAGCCAGGCTGACAGGGCAATGGCTGAAGCTTTCTTT; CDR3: CASSQADRAMAEAFF
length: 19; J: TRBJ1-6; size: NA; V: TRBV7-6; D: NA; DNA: TGTGCCAGCAGCTGGGATGGGACAACCGAGAGCTCCTATAATTCACCCCTCCACTTT; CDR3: CASSWDGTTESSYNSPLHF
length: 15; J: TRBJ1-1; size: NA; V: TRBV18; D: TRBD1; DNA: TGTGCCAGCTCACGCGGGACAGGACGAAACACTGAAGCTTTCTTT; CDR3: CASSRGTGRNTEAFF
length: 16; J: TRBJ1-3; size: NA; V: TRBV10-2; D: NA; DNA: TGCGCCAGCAGTGAGTCGGGGGGGCTCTCTGGAAACACCATATATTTT; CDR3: CASSESGGLSGNTIYF
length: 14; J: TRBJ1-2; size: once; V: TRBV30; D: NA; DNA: TGTGCCTGGAGTGTAGCCGGGGGGTCTGGAGGCTACACCTTC; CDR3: CAWSVAGGSGGYTF
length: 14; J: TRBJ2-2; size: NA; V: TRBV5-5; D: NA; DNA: TGTGCCAGCAGCCCAGTCGCACCTCCCGGGGAGCTGTTTTTT; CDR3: CASSPVAPPGELFF
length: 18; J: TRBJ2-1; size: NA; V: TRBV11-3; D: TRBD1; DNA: TGTGCCAGCAGCCCGAGAGGGCAAGACAGGGTCCCTTACAATGAGCAGTTCTTC; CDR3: CASSPRGQDRVPYNEQFF
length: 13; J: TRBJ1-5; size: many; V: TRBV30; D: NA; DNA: TGTGCCTGGAGTCCAGGGGTAAATCAGCCCCAGCATTTT; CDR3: CAWSPGVNQPQHF
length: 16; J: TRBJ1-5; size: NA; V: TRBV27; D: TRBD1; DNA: TGTGCCAGCAGTTCCGGGACAGGGACTAGCAATCAGCCCCAGCATTTT; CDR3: CASSSGTGTSNQPQHF
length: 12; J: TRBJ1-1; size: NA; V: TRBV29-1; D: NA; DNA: TGCAGCGTTGAAGGGGCGAACACTGAAGCTTTCTTT; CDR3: CSVEGANTEAFF
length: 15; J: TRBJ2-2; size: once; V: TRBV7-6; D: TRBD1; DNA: TGTGCCAGCAGCCCGGGACAGGGGAACACCGGGGAGCTGTTTTTT; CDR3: CASSPGQGNTGELFF
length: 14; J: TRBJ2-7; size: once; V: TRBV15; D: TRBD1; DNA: TGTGCCACCAGCAGATCCGGACAGGACTACGAGCAGTACTTC; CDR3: CATSRSGQDYEQYF
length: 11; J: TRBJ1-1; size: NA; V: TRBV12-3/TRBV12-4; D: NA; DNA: TGTGCCAGCAGCTTCCAGGGGTCAGCTTTCTTT; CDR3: CASSFQGSAFF
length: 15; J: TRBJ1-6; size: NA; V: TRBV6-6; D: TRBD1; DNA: TGTGCCAGCAGTTACGCACAGGGGACCGATTCACCCCTCCACTTT; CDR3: CASSYAQGTDSPLHF
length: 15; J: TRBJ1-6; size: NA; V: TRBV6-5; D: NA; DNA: TGTGCCAGCGGGCAGGGGACCTCCTATAATTCACCCCTCCACTTT; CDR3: CASGQGTSYNSPLHF
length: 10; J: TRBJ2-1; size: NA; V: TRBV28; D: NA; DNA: TGTGCCAGCAGGAGAAATGAGCAGTTCTTC; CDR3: CASRRNEQFF
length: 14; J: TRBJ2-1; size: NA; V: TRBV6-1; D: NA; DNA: TGTGCCAGCAGTGAAGGCGGTCCTTACAATGAGCAGTTCTTC; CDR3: CASSEGGPYNEQFF
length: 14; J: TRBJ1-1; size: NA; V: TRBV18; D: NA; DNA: TGTGCCAGCTCACCCTCGACATTTAACACTGAAGCTTTCTTT; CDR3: CASSPSTFNTEAFF
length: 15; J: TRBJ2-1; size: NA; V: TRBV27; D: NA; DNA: TGTGCCAGCAGTTTGGGGCAGACAGCCTACAATGAGCAGTTCTTC; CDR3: CASSLGQTAYNEQFF
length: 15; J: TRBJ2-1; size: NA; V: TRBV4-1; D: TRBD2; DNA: TGCGCCAGCAGCCGAGCGGGGGGGCCGGACAATGAGCAGTTCTTC; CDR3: CASSRAGGPDNEQFF
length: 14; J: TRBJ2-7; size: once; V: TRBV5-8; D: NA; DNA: TGTGCCAGCAGATTTTCAGGGACTCGGTACGAGCAGTACTTC; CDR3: CASRFSGTRYEQYF
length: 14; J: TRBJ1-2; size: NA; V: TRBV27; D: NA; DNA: TGTGCCAGCAGTTTGCGGGGACTGAGCTATGGCTACACCTTC; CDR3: CASSLRGLSYGYTF
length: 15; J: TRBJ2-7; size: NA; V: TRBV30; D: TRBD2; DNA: TGTGCCTGGAGTGTACGACCGGGGGGGCGATACGAGCAGTACTTC; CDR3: CAWSVRPGGRYEQYF
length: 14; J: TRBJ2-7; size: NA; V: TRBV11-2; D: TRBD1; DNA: TGTGCCAGCAGCTTAGATACAGGGGGAGACGAGCAGTACTTC; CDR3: CASSLDTGGDEQYF
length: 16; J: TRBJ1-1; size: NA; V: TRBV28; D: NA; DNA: TGTGCCAGCAGTTTAGGCCAAACAGGGTTGAACACTGAAGCTTTCTTT; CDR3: CASSLGQTGLNTEAFF
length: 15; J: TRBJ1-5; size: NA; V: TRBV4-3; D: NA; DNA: TGCGCCAGCAGCCAAGAATGGCACCAGGGCCAGCCCCAGCATTTT; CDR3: CASSQEWHQGQPQHF
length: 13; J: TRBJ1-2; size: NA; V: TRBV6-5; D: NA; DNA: TGTGCCAGCAGTCCACATTCAGGGATGGGCTACACCTTC; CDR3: CASSPHSGMGYTF
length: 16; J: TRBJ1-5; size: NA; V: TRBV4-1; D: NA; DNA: TGCGCCAGCAGCCAAGAAAGCGCGGATAGCAATCAGCCCCAGCATTTT; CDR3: CASSQESADSNQPQHF
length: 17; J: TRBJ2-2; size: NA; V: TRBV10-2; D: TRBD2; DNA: TGCGCCAGCAGTGTTAATAGCGGGGGGCTGAACACCGGGGAGCTGTTTTTT; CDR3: CASSVNSGGLNTGELFF
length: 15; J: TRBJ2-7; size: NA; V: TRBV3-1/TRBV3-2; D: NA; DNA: TGTGCCAGCAGCCAAGATGCCAGGGGTTTCTACGAGCAGTACTTC; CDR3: CASSQDARGFYEQYF
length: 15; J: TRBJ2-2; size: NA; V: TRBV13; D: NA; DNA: TGTGCCAGCAGCTTAGCAGGGCCGTTCACCGGGGAGCTGTTTTTT; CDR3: CASSLAGPFTGELFF
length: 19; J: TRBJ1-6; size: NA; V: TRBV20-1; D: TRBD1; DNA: TGCAGTGCTAGTAGGGCCCGGACAGGGGGCTTCTCCTATAATTCACCCCTCCACTTT; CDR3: CSASRARTGGFSYNSPLHF
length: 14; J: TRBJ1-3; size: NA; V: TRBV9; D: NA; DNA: TGTGCCAGCAGCTTCGACACCTCTGGAAACACCATATATTTT; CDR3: CASSFDTSGNTIYF
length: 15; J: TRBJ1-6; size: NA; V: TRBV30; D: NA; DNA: TGTGCCTGGGATCAGTACAGGACAGCTAATTCACCCCTCCACTTT; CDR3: CAWDQYRTANSPLHF
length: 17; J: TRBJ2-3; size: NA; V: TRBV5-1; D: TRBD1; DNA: TGCGCCAGCAGCTTGGCCGGGACAGTTTCGGGCACAGATACGCAGTATTTT; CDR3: CASSLAGTVSGTDTQYF
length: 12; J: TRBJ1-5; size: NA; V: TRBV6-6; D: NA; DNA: TGTGCCAGCGGAGTCAACAATCAGCCCCAGCATTTT; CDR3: CASGVNNQPQHF
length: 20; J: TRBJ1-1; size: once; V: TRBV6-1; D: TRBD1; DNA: TGTGCCAGCAGTGGTAACAGGGGGCGAGGATTGGTACGCATGAACACTGAAGCTTTCTTT; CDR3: CASSGNRGRGLVRMNTEAFF
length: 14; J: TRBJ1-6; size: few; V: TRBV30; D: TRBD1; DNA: TGTGCCTGGAGCGGGGACAGGGTTTTGTCACCCCTCCACTTT; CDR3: CAWSGDRVLSPLHF
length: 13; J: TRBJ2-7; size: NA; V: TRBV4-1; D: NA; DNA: TGCGCCAGCAGCCAAGGTTCGCGTCGCGAGCAGTACTTC; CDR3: CASSQGSRREQYF
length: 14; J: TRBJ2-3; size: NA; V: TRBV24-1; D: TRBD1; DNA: TGTGCCACCGCAGGGGGCATCGTCACAGATACGCAGTATTTT; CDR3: CATAGGIVTDTQYF
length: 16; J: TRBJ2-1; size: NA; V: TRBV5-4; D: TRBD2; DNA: TGTGCCAGCAGCTTGGTCGGTATAGCGGGCCCGACTGAGCAGTTCTTC; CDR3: CASSLVGIAGPTEQFF
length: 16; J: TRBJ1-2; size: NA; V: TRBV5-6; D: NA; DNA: TGTGCCAGCAGCACCCCAGCGACAGGATTGCTCTATGGCTACACCTTC; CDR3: CASSTPATGLLYGYTF
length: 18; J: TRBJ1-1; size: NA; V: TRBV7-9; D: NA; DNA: TGTGCCAGCAGCTTACCCCCCCCGTCCCGGCGGGGCAACACTGAAGCTTTCTTT; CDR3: CASSLPPPSRRGNTEAFF
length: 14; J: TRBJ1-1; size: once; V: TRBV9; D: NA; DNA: TGTGCCAGCAGCACCAGTACGGGGAACACTGAAGCTTTCTTT; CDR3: CASSTSTGNTEAFF
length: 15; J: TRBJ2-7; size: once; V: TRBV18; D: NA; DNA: TGTGCCAGCTCACCACCAAGCGGCAGTACCTACGAGCAGTACTTC; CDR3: CASSPPSGSTYEQYF
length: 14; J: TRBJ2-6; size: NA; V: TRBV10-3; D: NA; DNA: TGTGCCATCAGTGAGGCGTCTGGGGCCAACGTCCTGACTTTC; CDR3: CAISEASGANVLTF
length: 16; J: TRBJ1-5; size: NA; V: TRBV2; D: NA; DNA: TGTGCCAGCATGCACACCCCCCCGGAGGGCAATCAGCCCCAGCATTTT; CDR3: CASMHTPPEGNQPQHF